This T cell receptor (beta chain) was sequenced for a study of cytomegalovirus exposure and HLA in healthy donors. As for the study in general: An early release of data contained about 85 million unique TCRs, which came from HLA-typed donors. General observations from the study: Earlier analysis found most TCR beta V segments productive about 87% or about 30% of the time. In a later analysis, at a false discovery rate of 0.05, roughly 16,000 TCR beta sequences matched HLA alleles. The listing of 150 to 200 TCR beta chains classed them as cytomegalovirus-associated.

Concerning this clone itself: The antigen remains undetermined.

Per germline, CDR1 SQVTM and CDR2 ANQGSEA. The CDR3 consists of 15 residues. Trimming shortened V by 0 bases and J by 0 bases, and 9 bases separated the two germline ends. Researchers ran the PCR with 60 Vbeta and 13 Jbeta primers. Clones were read by immunoSEQ multiplex PCR, and TCRdb kept only the in-frame ones, dropping some. The sample contains 150,000 to 200,000 clones, around 85% of which appear only once. The origin of this receptor is a young woman in good health and CMV-seronegative. Material for sequencing was PBMCs. The chain combines TRBV29-1 with TRBJ1-3; D call uncertain. CDR3 DNA sequence: TGCAGCGTTGAAGAGTACACCTTCTCTGGAAACACCATATATTTT. Protein product: CSVEEYTFSGNTIYF.